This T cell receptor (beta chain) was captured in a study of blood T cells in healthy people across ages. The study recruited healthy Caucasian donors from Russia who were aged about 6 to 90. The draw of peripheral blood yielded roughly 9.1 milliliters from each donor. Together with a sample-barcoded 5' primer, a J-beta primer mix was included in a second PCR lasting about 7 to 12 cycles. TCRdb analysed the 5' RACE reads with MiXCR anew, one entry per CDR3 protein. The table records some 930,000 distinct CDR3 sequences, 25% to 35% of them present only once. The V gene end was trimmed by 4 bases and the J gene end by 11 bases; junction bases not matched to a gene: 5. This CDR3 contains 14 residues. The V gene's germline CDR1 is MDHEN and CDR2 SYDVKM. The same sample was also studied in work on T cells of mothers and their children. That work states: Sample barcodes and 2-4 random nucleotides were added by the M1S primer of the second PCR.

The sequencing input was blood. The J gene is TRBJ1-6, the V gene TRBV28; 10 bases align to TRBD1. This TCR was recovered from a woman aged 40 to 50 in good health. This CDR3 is CASSWDRGRTPLHF. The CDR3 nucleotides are TGTGCCAGCAGTTGGGACAGGGGTAGGACACCCCTCCACTTT.